Below, 20 T cell receptor beta chains from the same sample are listed, as sequenced in a study of T cell clonality in common variable immunodeficiency (dated by TCRdb to about 2015). The library was generated by the immunoSEQ multiplex PCR assay. TCRdb took this table from immuneACCESS and kept in-frame rearrangements with V and J called. Such tables lack part of the clones; where checked against another copy, unresolved V genes explain under half of the gap, and the rest is unexplained. This sample shows tens of thousands of clones, and none of them turns up only once. The top ten constitute around 4% of the sample. The sequenced sample consisted of peripheral blood mononuclear cells. The source is a person aged 18 to 75 in good health.

Many counts were recorded for this clone. The read terminates 3 residues ahead of where the CDR3 ends, so the germline J gene completes it. The chain combines TRBV4-2 with TRBJ2-2, with a possible D match to TRBD2 (6 bases). V gave up 4 bases and J gave up 3 bases, with 15 bases separating them. Per germline, CDR1 LGHNA and CDR2 YNFKEQ. The CDR3 covers 16 residues. The CDR3: CASSPSAGWDTGELFF. The CDR3 bases that were read are TGTGCCAGCAGCCCTTCGGCGGGATGGGACACCGGGGAG.

This clone was found many times. Since a much larger clone is just one base distant, this may be a read error. Read coverage stops 3 residues before the CDR3 terminus; the germline J gene supplies the remainder. This chain connects TRBV6-2 or TRBV6-3 to TRBJ2-2, with D possibly matching TRBD1 (5 bases). Germline CDR1 and CDR2: MNHEY and SVGEGT. The CDR3 contains 14 residues. CDR3 loop: CASRSVSGANVLFF. The sequenced CDR3 bases are TGTGCCAGCAGGAGCGTCTCTGGGGCCAACGTG.

This clone was observed a handful of times. Read sequence stops 3 residues before the CDR3 end, and the germline J gene provides the missing end. The V gene is TRBV11-1, the J gene TRBJ1-2; 9 positions agree with TRBD1. Germline V gene data show CDR1 as SGHAT and CDR2 as FQDESV (reference sequence). V lost 5 bases, J lost 5 bases, and 9 bases stayed unmatched. This CDR3 is built from 15 residues. The CDR3 bases that were read are TGTGCCAGCAGCCCACGGACAGGGGAGGGTTATGGC. This translates into CASSPRTGEGYG. From start to end, the CDR3 is CASSPRTGEGYGYTF.

This clone appeared many times. CDR3 bases read: TGCAGTGCTAGAGGGACAGGGGACGAGACC. This encodes CSARGTGDET. The whole CDR3 sequence reads CSARGTGDETQYF. The rearrangement links TRBV20-1 to TRBJ2-5; TRBD1 matches 9 bases. The DNA ends 3 residues before the CDR3 does, and the rest of the CDR3 is filled in from the germline J gene. Unmatched junction bases numbered 2, after V lost 1 base and J lost 5 bases. The CDR3 is made up of 13 amino acids. The germline CDR1 and CDR2 sequences are DFQATT and SNEGSKA (reference sequence).

This clone was seen a few times. This clone may be a read error of a much larger clone one base away. The read terminates 3 residues before the CDR3 end, so the remaining end is supplied by the germline J gene. At the DNA level, this CDR3 is encoded by other sequences in the same sample as well. The chain couples TRBV7-2 to TRBJ1-3, with 8 bases identical to TRBD1. CDR1 is SGHTA, CDR2 FQGNSA, per germline. CDR3 length equals 15 residues. The CDR3 region is CASSLDRAGGNTIYF. The sequenced part of the CDR3 DNA is TGTGCCAGCAGCTTGGACAGGGCTGGAGGAAACACT.

In this sample, this clone turned up many times. The read is 3 residues too short to cover the CDR3 end, so that end is filled in from the germline J gene. The chain uses TRBV5-6 and TRBJ1-4; D gene unclear. Germline assignment: CDR1 SGHDT and CDR2 YYEEEE. This CDR3 has 14 residues. V was clipped by 3 bases and J by 5 bases, with 11 bases between them. Partial CDR3 DNA: TGTGCCAGCAGCTGGGCCCCACGGAATGAAAAA. Translating gives CASSWAPRNEK. The full CDR3 sequence reads CASSWAPRNEKLFF.

This clone appeared many times. The CDR3 extends 3 residues past the end of the read, so its final part is completed from the germline J gene. This chain connects TRBV30 to TRBJ2-5; D possibly corresponds to TRBD2 (5 bases). This CDR3 has 12 residues. Per the germline V gene, CDR1 is GTSNPN and CDR2 is SVGIG (reference sequence). With 0 bases removed from V and 7 bases from J, the gap between germline ends came to 9 bases. The covered CDR3 bases are TGTGCCTGGAGTGTACCGGGGATGACC. Amino acids: CAWSVPGMT. The entire CDR3 reads CAWSVPGMTQYF.

This clone was recorded many times. Coverage ceases 3 residues before the CDR3 finishes, and the germline J gene fills in the end. V is TRBV7-8 and J is TRBJ2-5, with 11 bases identical to TRBD1. The CDR3 contains 17 residues. The J segment lost 5 bases and the V segment lost 5 bases, leaving 13 bases of the junction unmatched. Per germline, CDR1 SGHVS and CDR2 FQNEAQ. CDR3: CASSPGQGAATGETQYF. The sequenced CDR3 bases are TGTGCCAGCAGCCCAGGACAGGGGGCTGCAACTGGGGAGACC.

CDR3 DNA (partial): TGTGCCACCTACTTAGTTGACAGGGTCGGCAATCAGCCG. It specifies CATYLVDRVGNQP. The whole CDR3 reads CATYLVDRVGNQPQYF. The rearrangement joins TRBV6-4 to TRBJ2-3; 7 nucleotides align to TRBD1. The read terminates 3 residues ahead of where the CDR3 ends, so the germline J gene completes it. Germline CDR1 MRHNA, CDR2 SNTAGT. The CDR3 runs to 16 residues.

This clone was detected ten times or more. The DNA ends 3 residues before the CDR3 does, and the rest of the CDR3 is filled in from the germline J gene. This rearrangement joins TRBV19 to TRBJ2-5; 8 nucleotides line up with TRBD2. V lost 5 bases, J lost 5 bases, and 4 bases stayed unmatched. The CDR3 has 13 residues. The germline V gene encodes CDR1 LNHDA and CDR2 SQIVND (reference sequence). The CDR3 loop reads CASSPRGGETQYF. Incomplete CDR3 DNA: TGTGCCAGTAGTCCCCGGGGGGGTGAGACC.

This clone has at least ten counts. Sequencing ends 3 residues short of the CDR3 end; the germline J gene provides the rest. The V call is TRBV6-1, the J call TRBJ1-6; the D gene is possibly TRBD1 (5 bases). CDR1 MNHNS and CDR2 SASEGT come from the germline V gene. The CDR3 consists of 16 residues. Trimming stripped 0 bases from V and 11 bases from J, with 17 bases between. CDR3 bases read: TGTGCCAGCAGTGAAGCGCAGGGCACATCTTCGACACCC. This gives the protein CASSEAQGTSSTP. The CDR3 in full is CASSEAQGTSSTPLHF.

This clone was counted at least ten times. The part of the CDR3 DNA that was read is TGTGCCAGCAGCAACCCTCTTTCCGGG. Translated, it gives CASSNPLSG. The full CDR3 is CASSNPLSGYTF. The chain has TRBV6-7 and TRBJ1-2; D gene unclear. The CDR3 goes on 3 residues after the read ends, and that part is filled in from the germline J gene. TRBV6-7 is placed among ORFs of uncertain function. This CDR3 region has 12 residues.

In this sample, this clone turned up a few times. The CDR3 end falls 3 residues outside the read, so it is completed with the germline J gene. This chain links TRBV25-1 with TRBJ1-5, with D possibly matching TRBD1 (5 bases). The CDR3 contains 16 residues. Per the germline V gene, CDR1 is MGHDK and CDR2 is SYGVNS. The ends were cut back, 5 bases at V and 0 bases at J, with 14 bases in the middle. Incomplete CDR3 DNA: TGTGCCAGCAGTACTCGAAGACAGTCTAGCAATCAGCCC. It codes for CASSTRRQSSNQP. The whole CDR3 is CASSTRRQSSNQPQHF.

In its sample, this clone was seen many times. The sequenced fragment ends 3 residues before the CDR3 boundary, so the rest is inferred from the germline J gene. J is TRBJ2-3 and V is TRBV7-9; 8 bases are shared with TRBD2. The CDR3 loop spans 15 amino acids. V trimming: 1 base; J trimming: 5 bases; junction bases outside the gene matches: 5. Germline V gene data show CDR1 as SEHNR and CDR2 as FQNEAQ (reference sequence). CDR3 bases read: TGTGCCAGCAGCTTAGGCGAGCTAGCGGGAGATACG. The encoded protein is CASSLGELAGDT. The entire CDR3 protein reads CASSLGELAGDTQYF.

This clone was found many times. The read is 3 residues too short to cover the CDR3 end, so that end is filled in from the germline J gene. The genes are TRBV30 and TRBJ2-7; D is perhaps TRBD1 (5 bases). Germline V lookup: CDR1 GTSNPN, CDR2 SVGIG (reference sequence). There are 13 residues in the CDR3. The V gene lost 3 bases and the J gene lost 2 bases, with 11 bases spanning the gap. The sequenced CDR3 bases are TGTGCCTGGAGCCCCCTAGGGGCCTACGAG. Protein: CAWSPLGAYE. The entire CDR3 reads CAWSPLGAYEQYF.

This clone was seen ten or more times. The DNA ends 3 residues before the CDR3 does, and the rest of the CDR3 is filled in from the germline J gene. V usage is TRBV18 and J usage is TRBJ2-7; 7 bases agree with TRBD1. CDR1 is KGHSH and CDR2 is LQKENI in the germline V gene. CDR3 length: 13 amino acids. V dropped 2 bases and J dropped 5; count of bases not matched to a gene: 3. The CDR3 region is CASSPLTGDEQYF. The sequenced CDR3 bases are TGTGCCAGCTCACCATTAACAGGGGACGAG. Combining the CDR3 with reference TRBV18 and TRBJ2-7 gives the whole variable domain NAGVMQNPRHLVRRRGQEARLRCSPMKGHSHVYWYRQLPEEGLKFMVYLQKENIIDESGMPKERFSAEFPKEGPSILRIQQVVRGDSAAYFCASSPLTGDEQYFGPGTRLTVT.

This clone was counted many times. The CDR3 end lies 3 residues beyond the end of the read and is filled in from the germline J gene. The same CDR3 can be traced to other DNA sequences in this sample. This chain joins TRBV5-1 and TRBJ2-1; D perhaps matches TRBD2 (7 bases). In germline, CDR1 is SGHRS, CDR2 YFSETQ. This CDR3 region has 14 residues. V was trimmed by 3 bases and J by 8 bases, leaving 15 bases between them. The covered CDR3 bases are TGCGCCAGCAGCTGGGGGGGGCTCCGGGATGAG. Translated: CASSWGGLRDE. The CDR3, in full, reads CASSWGGLRDEQFF.

This clone was counted at least ten times. From the germline J gene comes the end of the CDR3, since the read stops 3 residues before it. The chain carries TRBV5-1 and TRBJ1-1; D remains ambiguous. The ends were cut back, 7 bases at V and 1 base at J, with 5 bases in the middle. Germline CDR1 SGHRS, CDR2 YFSETQ. This CDR3 is built from 11 residues. CDR3 bases read: TGCGCCAGCGCGGGGAACACTGAA. Protein: CASAGNTE. In full, the CDR3 is CASAGNTEAFF.

This clone was counted at least ten times. The read ends 3 residues shy of where the CDR3 ends; the end is completed using the germline J gene. The chain carries TRBV14 and TRBJ1-1, with a tentative D call TRBD1 (5 bases). This CDR3 has 13 residues. V was clipped by 6 bases and J by 4 bases, with 12 bases between them. In germline, CDR1 is SGHDN, CDR2 FVKESK. The CDR3: CASSWGGPTEAFF. The sequenced CDR3 bases are TGTGCCAGCAGTTGGGGGGGACCCACTGAA.

The sample holds many counts of this clone. The CDR3 is cut off 3 residues early in the read; its end comes from the germline J gene. The chain uses TRBV12-5 and TRBJ2-2; 11 positions match TRBD2. The junction had 4 bases not matched to a gene; V was cut back by 4 bases and J by 0 bases. CDR1 LGHNT and CDR2 FRNRAP come from the germline V gene. The CDR3 extends over 17 amino acids. The CDR3 reads CASGWTSGPTNTGELFF. CDR3 DNA, as far as it was read: TGTGCTAGTGGTTGGACTAGCGGGCCTACGAACACCGGGGAG.